Sequencing of this TCR beta chain was carried out in a study of cytomegalovirus exposure and HLA in healthy donors. Study summary: Out of 398 genotyped donors, about 80% belonged to the Caucasian-associated ancestry cluster.

To note about this clone: The target antigen is unknown.

Overall study results and limits: Analyses of presence and absence presupposed an approximately uniform sequencing depth across donors.

The CDR3 has 15 residues. Trimming pared 3 bases from V and 0 bases from J, leaving 11 bases between. Per the germline V gene, CDR1 is MNHEY and CDR2 is SMNVEV (reference sequence). With 60 Vbeta and 13 Jbeta primers, the PCR was carried out. The assay was immunoSEQ multiplex PCR, and TCRdb's table has in-frame clones only and misses some. Listed are 95,000 to 110,000 clones; about 3.5% falls within the top ten. The source material was PBMCs. The chain uses TRBV27 and TRBJ1-1; D is possibly TRBD1 (6 bases). The receptor was derived from a man between 40 and 49 years old in good health and CMV-seronegative. The CDR3, as DNA: TGTGCCAGCAGTTTTACAGGGATGATGAACACTGAAGCTTTCTTT. This sequence encodes CASSFTGMMNTEAFF.